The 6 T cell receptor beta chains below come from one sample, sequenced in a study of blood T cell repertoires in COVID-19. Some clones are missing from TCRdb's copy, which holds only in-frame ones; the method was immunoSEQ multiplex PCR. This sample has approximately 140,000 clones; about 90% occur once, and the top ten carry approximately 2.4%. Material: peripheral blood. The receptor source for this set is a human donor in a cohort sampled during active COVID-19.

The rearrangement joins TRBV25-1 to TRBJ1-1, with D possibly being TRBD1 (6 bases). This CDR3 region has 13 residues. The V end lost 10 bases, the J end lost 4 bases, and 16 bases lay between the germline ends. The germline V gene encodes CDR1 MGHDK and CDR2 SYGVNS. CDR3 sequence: CATAGGFGTEAFF. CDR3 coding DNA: TGTGCCACTGCGGGGGGCTTTGGCACTGAAGCTTTCTTT.

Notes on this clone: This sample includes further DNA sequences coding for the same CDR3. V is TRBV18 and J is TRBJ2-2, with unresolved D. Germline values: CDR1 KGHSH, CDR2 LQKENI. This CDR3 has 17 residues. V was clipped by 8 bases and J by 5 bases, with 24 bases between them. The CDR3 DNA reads TGTGCCAGCACCCGAGGATCTTCGGTCGCTTTTACCGGGGAGCTGTTTTTT. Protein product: CASTRGSSVAFTGELFF.

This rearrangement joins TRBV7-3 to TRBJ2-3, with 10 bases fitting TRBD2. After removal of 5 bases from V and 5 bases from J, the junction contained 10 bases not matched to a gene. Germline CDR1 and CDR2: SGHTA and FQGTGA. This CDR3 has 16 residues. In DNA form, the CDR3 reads TGTGCCAGCAGCACCTCAGCGGGAGGGCCGGGAGATACGCAGTATTTT. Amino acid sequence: CASSTSAGGPGDTQYF.

The CDR3 DNA reads TGTGCCAGCAGCCAATTCGGAGGAACCGGGGAGCTGTTTTTT. This encodes CASSQFGGTGELFF. This chain links TRBV3-1 (or the pseudogene TRBV3-2) with TRBJ2-2; maybe TRBD2 (5 bases). The CDR3 is made up of 14 amino acids. Between the trimmed V and J ends, which lost 2 bases and 5 bases, there was a span of 9 bases. The V gene's germline CDR1 is LGHDT and CDR2 YNNKEL (reference sequence).

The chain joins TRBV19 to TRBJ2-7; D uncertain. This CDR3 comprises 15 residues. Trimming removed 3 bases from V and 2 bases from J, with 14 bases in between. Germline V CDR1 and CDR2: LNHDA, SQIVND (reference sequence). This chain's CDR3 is CASSMGFQATYEQYF. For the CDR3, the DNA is TGTGCCAGTAGTATGGGCTTCCAGGCGACCTACGAGCAGTACTTC.

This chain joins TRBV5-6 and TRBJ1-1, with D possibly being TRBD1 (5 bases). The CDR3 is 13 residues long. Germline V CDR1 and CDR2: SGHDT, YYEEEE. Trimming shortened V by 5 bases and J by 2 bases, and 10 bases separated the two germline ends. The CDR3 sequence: CASSDRENTEAFF. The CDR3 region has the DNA TGTGCCAGCAGTGACAGAGAAAACACTGAAGCTTTCTTT.